The 14 T cell receptor beta chains listed next were all sequenced from one sample in a study of cytomegalovirus exposure and HLA in healthy donors. PCR amplification relied on 60 Vbeta primers (plus 13 Jbeta primers). Profiled with immunoSEQ multiplex PCR; TCRdb holds only in-frame clones, not every one. The profile shows about 170,000 clones, over 75% of them singletons. The sequencing input was PBMCs. These receptors came from a woman between 45 and 65 years old in good health and CMV-seropositive.

CDR3 protein: CASSLGGGSSSYNEQFF. Here the CDR3 DNA reads TGCGCCAGCAGCTTGGGCGGGGGTTCGAGCTCCTACAATGAGCAGTTCTTC. This chain links TRBV5-1 with TRBJ2-1, with 7 bases that match TRBD2. The CDR3 spans 17 residues. V lost 0 bases to trimming and J lost 0 bases; unmatched junction nucleotides: 6. CDR1 and CDR2 (germline): SGHRS, YFSETQ.

V usage is TRBV18 and J usage is TRBJ2-7; 7 bases map to TRBD1. Losses at the gene ends were 1 base for V and 8 bases for J; bases not matched to a gene: 2. This CDR3 has 12 amino acids. The germline V gene encodes CDR1 KGHSH and CDR2 LQKENI. DNA of the CDR3: TGTGCCAGCTCACCACGACAGGGACAGCAGTACTTC. Translation gives CASSPRQGQQYF.

The gene calls are TRBV30 and TRBJ2-1; D remains unclear. V shed 0 bases and J shed 6 bases, with 21 bases lying between them. CDR1 and CDR2 from the germline V gene are GTSNPN and SVGIG (reference sequence). The CDR3 extends over 17 amino acids. DNA of the CDR3: TGTGCCTGGAGTGTACCGCTGATTCAAATGGGCCTCAATGAGCAGTTCTTC. This gives the protein CAWSVPLIQMGLNEQFF.

The chain uses TRBV10-3 and TRBJ1-1, with D unresolved. CDR1 and CDR2 from the germline V gene are ENHRY and SYGVKD. V was trimmed by 1 base and J by 6 bases, leaving 9 bases between them. The CDR3 has 13 amino acids. The CDR3 DNA reads TGTGCCATCAGTGAGTTAAATGAGGCTGAAGCTTTCTTT. Residues: CAISELNEAEAFF.

The chain has TRBV7-2 and TRBJ1-5; perhaps TRBD1 as D (5 bases). The CDR3 totals 16 residues. V was clipped by 1 base and J by 6 bases, with 16 bases between them. The germline V gene encodes CDR1 SGHTA and CDR2 FQGNSA. CDR3 sequence reads: CASSLVGVGEGQPQHF. DNA for the CDR3: TGTGCCAGCAGCTTAGTCGGGGTGGGGGAGGGTCAGCCCCAGCATTTT. Together with reference TRBV7-2 and TRBJ1-5, the CDR3 gives the full variable domain: GAGVSQSPSNKVTEKGKDVELRCDPISGHTALYWYRQSLGQGLEFLIYFQGNSAPDKSGLPSDRFSAERTGGSVSTLTIQRTQQEDSAVYLCASSLVGVGEGQPQHFGDGTRLSIL.

J is TRBJ1-2 and V is TRBV7-2, with 7 bases that match TRBD1. Per the germline V gene, CDR1 is SGHTA and CDR2 is FQGNSA. This CDR3 region has 15 residues. V shed 5 bases and J 4 bases; nucleotides not matched to a gene: 10. The CDR3 nucleotides are TGTGCCAGCAGCGAAGACAGGGTCAGGGGCTATGGCTACACCTTC. Protein: CASSEDRVRGYGYTF. The entire variable domain, with the rest obtained from reference TRBV7-2 and TRBJ1-2, is as follows: GAGVSQSPSNKVTEKGKDVELRCDPISGHTALYWYRQSLGQGLEFLIYFQGNSAPDKSGLPSDRFSAERTGGSVSTLTIQRTQQEDSAVYLCASSEDRVRGYGYTFGSGTRLTVV.

Here the CDR3 reads CATRQGFDTGELFF. The CDR3 region has the DNA TGTGCCACCAGACAGGGTTTTGACACCGGGGAGCTGTTTTTT. The V and J genes are TRBV15 and TRBJ2-2, with a possible D match to TRBD1 (6 bases). CDR1 and CDR2 (germline): LNHNV, YYDKDF (reference sequence). Between the trimmed V and J ends, which lost 6 bases and 3 bases, there was a span of 11 bases. CDR3 length equals 14 residues.

This chain connects TRBV2 to TRBJ2-5, with 7 bases lining up with TRBD2. From germline, CDR1 is SNHLY and CDR2 FYNNEI. The CDR3 totals 13 residues. V lost 4 bases to trimming and J lost 1 base; unmatched junction nucleotides: 0. The CDR3 DNA sequence: TGTGCCAGCAGTGGGACTAGCCAAGAGACCCAGTACTTC. Its protein product is CASSGTSQETQYF.

This clone showed up just a few times. This chain uses TRBV29-1 with TRBJ1-1; TRBD1 aligns across 7 bases. With V trimmed by 7 bases and J by 5 bases, 10 bases remained unmatched. This CDR3 has 13 amino acids. The V gene's germline CDR1 is SQVTM and CDR2 ANQGSEA. The CDR3 is CSAAGGGETEAFF. DNA of the CDR3: TGCAGCGCCGCAGGAGGGGGCGAAACTGAAGCTTTCTTT.

This chain connects TRBV2 to TRBJ1-2, with 9 bases aligning to TRBD1. V was clipped by 6 bases and J by 8 bases; unmatched bases: 4. CDR1 is SNHLY, CDR2 FYNNEI, per germline. CDR3 length equals 12 residues. The CDR3 DNA reads TGTGCCAGCAGCGGACAGGGGCACGGCTACACCTTC. This encodes CASSGQGHGYTF. The full variable domain, with the rest looked up from reference TRBV2 and TRBJ1-2, is EPEVTQTPSHQVTQMGQEVILRCVPISNHLYFYWYRQILGQKVEFLVSFYNNEISEKSEIFDDQFSVERPDGSNFTLKIRSTKLEDSAMYFCASSGQGHGYTFGSGTRLTVV.

The chain uses TRBV7-2 and TRBJ1-2; 8 bases line up with TRBD1. Unmatched junction bases numbered 3, after V lost 5 bases and J lost 4 bases. CDR3 length equals 13 residues. Germline V gene data show CDR1 as SGHTA and CDR2 as FQGNSA. CDR3: CASSADRGYGYTF. The CDR3 DNA sequence: TGTGCCAGCAGCGCAGACAGGGGCTATGGCTACACCTTC.

This clone occurred once. The rearrangement links TRBV2 to TRBJ2-7, with 9 bases identical to TRBD2. The CDR3 extends over 18 amino acids. Germline CDR1 and CDR2: SNHLY and FYNNEI. The V gene end was trimmed by 5 bases and the J gene end by 4 bases; junction bases not matched to a gene: 18. CDR3 in DNA: TGTGCCAGCAGTTACGGACAGATAATAGCGGGAGCAGCATACGAGCAGTACTTC. This gives the protein CASSYGQIIAGAAYEQYF.

J is TRBJ2-3 and V is TRBV5-5, with 7 nucleotides matching TRBD1. J was trimmed by 3 bases and V by 4 bases; bases with no gene match: 5. CDR3 length: 14 residues. Germline V gene data show CDR1 as SGHKS and CDR2 as YYEKEE (reference sequence). The CDR3 coding sequence is TGTGCCAGCAGCCAAGGACAGGATACAGATACGCAGTATTTT. Translation: CASSQGQDTDTQYF. The entire variable domain, with the rest obtained from reference TRBV5-5 and TRBJ2-3, is as follows: DAGVTQSPTHLIKTRGQQVTLRCSPISGHKSVSWYQQVLGQGPQFIFQYYEKEERGRGNFPDRFSARQFPNYSSELNVNALLLGDSALYLCASSQGQDTDTQYFGPGTRLTVL.

The chain combines TRBV6-5 with TRBJ2-7; tentative D call: TRBD1 (6 bases). Germline lookup yields CDR1 MNHEY and CDR2 SVGAGI. The CDR3 loop spans 13 amino acids. V was trimmed by 10 bases and J by 5 bases, leaving 18 bases between them. The CDR3 coding sequence is TGTGCCACCAAGCCACAGGGTACGGACGAGCAGTACTTC. Protein product: CATKPQGTDEQYF.